This paragraph covers one T cell receptor beta chain sequence. As yet, its antigen is unknown. Germline CDR1 SGHNT, CDR2 YYREEE (reference sequence). The CDR3 extends over 15 amino acids. V shed 4 bases and J 4 bases; nucleotides not matched to a gene: 8. Primers for the PCR totalled 60 Vbeta and 13 Jbeta. Profiled with immunoSEQ multiplex PCR; TCRdb holds only in-frame clones, not every one. The specimen's table records over 100,000 clones. The data were obtained in a study of cytomegalovirus exposure and HLA in healthy donors. Study-level points and caveats: The productive fraction for most TCR beta V segments was about 90% or about 30% in an earlier analysis.

The chain joins TRBV5-4 to TRBJ2-5; 9 bases fit TRBD1. The clonotype originates from a young man in good health and CMV-seronegative. The sample comprised PBMCs. CDR3 nucleotides: TGTGCCAGCAGCGGGGGGGGACAGGGAGGAGAGACCCAGTACTTC. The encoded protein is CASSGGGQGGETQYF.